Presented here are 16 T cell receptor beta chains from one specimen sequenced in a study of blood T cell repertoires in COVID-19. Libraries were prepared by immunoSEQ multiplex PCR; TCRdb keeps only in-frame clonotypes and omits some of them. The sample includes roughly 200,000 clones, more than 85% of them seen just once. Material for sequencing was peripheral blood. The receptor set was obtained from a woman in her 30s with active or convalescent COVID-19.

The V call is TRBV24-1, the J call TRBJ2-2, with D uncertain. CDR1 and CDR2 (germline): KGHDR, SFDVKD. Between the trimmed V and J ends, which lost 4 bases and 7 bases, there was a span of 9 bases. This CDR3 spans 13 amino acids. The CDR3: CATSDSTLGELFF. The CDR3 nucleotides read TGTGCCACCAGTGACTCGACACTCGGGGAGCTGTTTTTT.

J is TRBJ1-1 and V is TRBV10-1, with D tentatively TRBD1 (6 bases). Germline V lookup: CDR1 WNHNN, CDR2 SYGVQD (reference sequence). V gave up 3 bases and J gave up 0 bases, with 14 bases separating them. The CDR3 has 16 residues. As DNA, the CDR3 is TGCGCCAGCAGTGACTCGACAGGCCTGATGAACACTGAAGCTTTCTTT. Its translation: CASSDSTGLMNTEAFF.

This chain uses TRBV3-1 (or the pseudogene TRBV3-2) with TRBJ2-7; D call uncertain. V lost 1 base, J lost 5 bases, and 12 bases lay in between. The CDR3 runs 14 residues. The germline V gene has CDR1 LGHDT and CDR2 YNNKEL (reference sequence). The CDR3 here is CASSQGRRVNEQYF. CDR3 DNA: TGTGCCAGCAGCCAAGGTCGGAGAGTCAACGAGCAGTACTTC.

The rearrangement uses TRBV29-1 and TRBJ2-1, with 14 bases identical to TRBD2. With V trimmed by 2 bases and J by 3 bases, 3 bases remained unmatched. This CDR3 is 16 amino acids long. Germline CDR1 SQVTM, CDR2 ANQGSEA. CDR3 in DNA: TGCAGCGTTGAATTGGGGACTAGCGGGAGCTACAATGAGCAGTTCTTC. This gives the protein CSVELGTSGSYNEQFF.

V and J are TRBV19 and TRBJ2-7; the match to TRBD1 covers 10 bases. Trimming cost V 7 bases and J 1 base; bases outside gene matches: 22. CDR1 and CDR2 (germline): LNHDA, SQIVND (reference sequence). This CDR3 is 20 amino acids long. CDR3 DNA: TGTGCCAGTACCCGGGGTCATAAGGGACAGGGGCTCGGACGGTCCTACGAGCAGTACTTC. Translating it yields CASTRGHKGQGLGRSYEQYF.

The CDR3 loop reads CASSSRQVATNEKLFF. The CDR3 DNA is TGTGCCAGCAGTTCTCGACAGGTCGCAACTAATGAAAAACTGTTTTTT. This chain joins TRBV6-5 and TRBJ1-4; a possible D gene is TRBD1 (6 bases). Germline V CDR1 and CDR2: MNHEY, SVGAGI. The V end lost 4 bases, the J end lost 0 bases, and 12 bases lay between the germline ends. This CDR3 region has 16 residues.

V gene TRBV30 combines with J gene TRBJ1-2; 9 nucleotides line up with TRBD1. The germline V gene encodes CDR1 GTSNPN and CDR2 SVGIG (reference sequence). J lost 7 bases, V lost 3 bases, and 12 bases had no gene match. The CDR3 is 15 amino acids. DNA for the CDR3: TGTGCCTGGAGGGTCAGGCGGACAGGGGCCGGTGGCTACACCTTC. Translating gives CAWRVRRTGAGGYTF.

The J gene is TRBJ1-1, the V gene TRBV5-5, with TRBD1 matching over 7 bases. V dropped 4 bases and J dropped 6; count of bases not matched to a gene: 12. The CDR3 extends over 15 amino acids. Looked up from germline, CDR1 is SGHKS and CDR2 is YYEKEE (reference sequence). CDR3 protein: CASSRLTGRGAEAFF. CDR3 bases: TGTGCCAGCAGCCGCTTGACAGGGCGGGGAGCTGAAGCTTTCTTT.

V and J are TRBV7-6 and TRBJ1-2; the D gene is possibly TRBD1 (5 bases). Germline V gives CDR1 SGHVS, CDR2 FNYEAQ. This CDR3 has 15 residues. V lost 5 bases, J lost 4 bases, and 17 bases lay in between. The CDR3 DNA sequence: TGTGCCAGCAGCCCAGGGCCCCAGGATGTCTATGGCTACACCTTC. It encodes CASSPGPQDVYGYTF.

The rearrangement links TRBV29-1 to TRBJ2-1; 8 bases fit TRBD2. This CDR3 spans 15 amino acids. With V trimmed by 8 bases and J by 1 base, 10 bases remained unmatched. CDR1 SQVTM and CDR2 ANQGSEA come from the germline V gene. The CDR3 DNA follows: TGCAGCCACATCGGGGCGGGAGGTTCCTACAATGAGCAGTTCTTC. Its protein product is CSHIGAGGSYNEQFF.

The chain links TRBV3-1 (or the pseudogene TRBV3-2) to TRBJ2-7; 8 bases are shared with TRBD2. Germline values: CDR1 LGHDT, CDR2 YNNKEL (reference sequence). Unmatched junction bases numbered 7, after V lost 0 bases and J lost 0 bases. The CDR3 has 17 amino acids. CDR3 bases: TGTGCCAGCAGCCAAGATGGCGGGAGGATTTTCTCCTACGAGCAGTACTTC. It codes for CASSQDGGRIFSYEQYF.

Here the CDR3 DNA reads TGTGCCAGCTCACCGCCCAGTAACGACATTCAGTACTTC. Its protein product is CASSPPSNDIQYF. The chain employs TRBV18 and TRBJ2-4; D is unclear. The germline V gene has CDR1 KGHSH and CDR2 LQKENI. Trimming removed 3 bases at V and 8 bases at J, with 11 bases between. This CDR3 region has 13 residues.

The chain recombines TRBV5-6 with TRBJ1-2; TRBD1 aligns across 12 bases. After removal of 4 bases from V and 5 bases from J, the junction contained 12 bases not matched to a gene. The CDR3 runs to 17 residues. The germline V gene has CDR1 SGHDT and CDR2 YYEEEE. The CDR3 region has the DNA TGTGCCAGCAGCCGCGGGACAGGGGGCCGTGGAGCGTATGGCTACACCTTC. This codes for CASSRGTGGRGAYGYTF.

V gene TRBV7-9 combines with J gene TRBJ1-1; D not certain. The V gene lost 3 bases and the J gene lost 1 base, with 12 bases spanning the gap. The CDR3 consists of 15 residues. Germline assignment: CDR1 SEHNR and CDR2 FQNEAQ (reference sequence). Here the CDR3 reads CASSFSGNGNTEAFF. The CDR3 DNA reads TGTGCCAGCAGCTTTTCCGGGAATGGGAACACTGAAGCTTTCTTT.

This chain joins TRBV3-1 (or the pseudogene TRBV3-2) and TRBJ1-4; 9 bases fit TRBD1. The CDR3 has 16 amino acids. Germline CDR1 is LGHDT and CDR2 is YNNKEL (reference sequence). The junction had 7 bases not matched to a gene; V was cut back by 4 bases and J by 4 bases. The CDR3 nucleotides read TGTGCCAGCAGCCGGACCCGGGACAGGGATAATGAAAAACTGTTTTTT. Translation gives CASSRTRDRDNEKLFF.

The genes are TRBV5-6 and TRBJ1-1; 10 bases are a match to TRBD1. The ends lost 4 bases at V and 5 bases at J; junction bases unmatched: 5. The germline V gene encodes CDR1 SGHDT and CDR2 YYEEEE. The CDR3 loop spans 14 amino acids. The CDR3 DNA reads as TGTGCCAGCAGCGTTGGACAGGGGGTAACTGAAGCTTTCTTT. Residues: CASSVGQGVTEAFF.